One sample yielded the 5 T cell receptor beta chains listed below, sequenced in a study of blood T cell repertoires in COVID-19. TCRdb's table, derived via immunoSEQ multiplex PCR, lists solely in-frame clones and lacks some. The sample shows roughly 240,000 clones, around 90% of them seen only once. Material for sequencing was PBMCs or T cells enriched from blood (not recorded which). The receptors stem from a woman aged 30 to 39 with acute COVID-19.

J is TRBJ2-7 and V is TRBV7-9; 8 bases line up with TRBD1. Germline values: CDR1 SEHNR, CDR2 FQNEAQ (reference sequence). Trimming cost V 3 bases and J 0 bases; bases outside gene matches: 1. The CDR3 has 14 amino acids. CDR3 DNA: TGTGCCAGCAGCTTCGACAGGGGCTCCTACGAGCAGTACTTC. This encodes CASSFDRGSYEQYF.

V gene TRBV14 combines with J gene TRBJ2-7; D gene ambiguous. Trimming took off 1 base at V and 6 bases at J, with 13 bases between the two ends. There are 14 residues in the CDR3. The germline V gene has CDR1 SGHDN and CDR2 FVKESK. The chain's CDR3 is CASSQGRSVLEQYF. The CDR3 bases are TGTGCCAGCAGCCAAGGAAGGAGCGTCCTCGAGCAGTACTTC. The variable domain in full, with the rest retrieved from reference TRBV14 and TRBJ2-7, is EAGVTQFPSHSVIEKGQTVTLRCDPISGHDNLYWYRRVMGKEIKFLLHFVKESKQDESGMPNNRFLAERTGGTYSTLKVQPAELEDSGVYFCASSQGRSVLEQYFGPGTRLTVT.

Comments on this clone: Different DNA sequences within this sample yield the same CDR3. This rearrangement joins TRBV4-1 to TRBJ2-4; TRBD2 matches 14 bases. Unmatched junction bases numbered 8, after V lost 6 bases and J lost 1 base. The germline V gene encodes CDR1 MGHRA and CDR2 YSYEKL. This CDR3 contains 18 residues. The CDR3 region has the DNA TGCGCCAGCAGTTTAGGACTAGCGGGGGGCAGGGCCAAAAACATTCAGTACTTC. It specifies CASSLGLAGGRAKNIQYF.

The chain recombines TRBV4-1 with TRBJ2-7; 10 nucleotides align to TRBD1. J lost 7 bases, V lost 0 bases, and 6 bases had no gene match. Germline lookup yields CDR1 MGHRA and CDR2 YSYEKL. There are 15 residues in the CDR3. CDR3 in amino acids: CASSQDWGQGREQYF. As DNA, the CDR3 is TGCGCCAGCAGCCAAGATTGGGGACAGGGGAGAGAGCAGTACTTC.

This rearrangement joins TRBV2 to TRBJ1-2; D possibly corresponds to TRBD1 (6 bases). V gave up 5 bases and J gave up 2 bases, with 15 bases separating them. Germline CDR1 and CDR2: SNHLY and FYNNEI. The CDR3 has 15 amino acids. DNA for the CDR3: TGTGCCAGCAGTCTCGACCCCACAGGGAACTATGGCTACACCTTC. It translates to CASSLDPTGNYGYTF. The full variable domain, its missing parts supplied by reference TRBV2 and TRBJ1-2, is EPEVTQTPSHQVTQMGQEVILRCVPISNHLYFYWYRQILGQKVEFLVSFYNNEISEKSEIFDDQFSVERPDGSNFTLKIRSTKLEDSAMYFCASSLDPTGNYGYTFGSGTRLTVV.